These T cell receptor beta chains were read from a single sample in a study of graft-versus-host responses after intestinal transplantation. The data were produced by immunoSEQ multiplex PCR, yet TCRdb's version contains in-frame clones alone and is incomplete. The sample includes around 49,000 clones, about 89% of them seen just once. These receptors have no identified antigens. Sequencing was performed on unstimulated CD4+ T cells sorted from spleen or lymph node cells, taken before transplant. The origin of the receptors is a human donor who was the organ donor for an intestinal transplant. CDR3s include the opening cysteine and the closing phenylalanine or tryptophan. A D gene is named only where the DNA matches it firmly. Clone size is given for some rows only: seen once, a few or many times, or a class if the clone is expanded.

j_call clone_size v_call d_call cdr3_nt cdr3_aa
TRBJ1-2 . TRBV4-1 TRBD1 TGCGCCAGCAGCCAAGTCGGGGACAGCCGGGTCTATGGCTACACCTTC CASSQVGDSRVYGYTF
TRBJ2-2 . TRBV18 TRBD1 TGTGCCAGCTCACCACGGGACAGCTACCTTTCCGGGGAGCTGTTTTTT CASSPRDSYLSGELFF
TRBJ1-1 . TRBV6-1 . TGTGCCAGCAGTGTAGGGAGCGAGAACACTGAAGCTTTCTTT CASSVGSENTEAFF
TRBJ1-2 once TRBV6-1 . TGTGCCAGCAGTGAAGGGAGGGTCGGCTACACCTTC CASSEGRVGYTF
TRBJ1-1 . TRBV7-9 . TGTGCCAGCAGCTTACCAGGGTGGAGCACTGAAGCTTTCTTT CASSLPGWSTEAFF
TRBJ1-2 . TRBV11-2 . TGTGCCAGCAGCTCCCGCCAAGGGACTGGGTATGGCTACACCTTC CASSSRQGTGYGYTF
TRBJ2-3 . TRBV5-1 TRBD2 TGCGCCAGCAGCTCGGGACTAGCGGGAGGGCTGGGAGATACGCAGTATTTT CASSSGLAGGLGDTQYF
TRBJ1-2 . TRBV4-3 . TGCGCCAGCAGCCAAGGTCCCGGACTACGCGGCTACACCTTC CASSQGPGLRGYTF
TRBJ1-2 . TRBV5-4 TRBD1 TGTGCCAGCAGCTCCAACAGGGGACTGGGTGGCTACACCTTC CASSSNRGLGGYTF
TRBJ2-2 . TRBV7-2 . TGTGCCAGCAGCTTTTTGGCAGCGAACACCGGGGAGCTGTTTTTT CASSFLAANTGELFF
TRBJ1-5 . TRBV19 TRBD1 TGTGCCAGTAGTAGAGGGGGCCTGGGCAATCAGCCCCAGCATTTT CASSRGGLGNQPQHF
TRBJ2-5 . TRBV7-2 . TGTGCCAGCAGCTTGAGTGATCCCCAGTACTTC CASSLSDPQYF
TRBJ1-2 . TRBV28 TRBD1 TGTGCCAGCAGTTCGGGACAGAACGTATGGGGCTACACCTTC CASSSGQNVWGYTF
TRBJ2-1 . TRBV5-4 TRBD2 TGTGCCAGCAGCTTGGGAGCCCCGGGGGGCTACAATGAGCAGTTCTTC CASSLGAPGGYNEQFF
TRBJ1-5 once TRBV28 . TGTGCCAGCAGAACAACAGGAAAACAGCCCCAGCATTTT CASRTTGKQPQHF
TRBJ1-2 . TRBV28 . TGTGCCAGCAGTTTAGGAGGGAATGGCTACACCTTC CASSLGGNGYTF
TRBJ1-1 . TRBV25-1 TRBD1 TGTGCCAGCAGTTCCGCGACAGGGGGCACTCGGGGGAACACTGAAGCTTTCTTT CASSSATGGTRGNTEAFF
TRBJ1-2 . TRBV19 . TGTGCCAGTAGTGCGGACAGCCCCTATGGCTACACCTTC CASSADSPYGYTF
TRBJ1-5 once TRBV5-6 . TGTGCCAGCAGCCGCGGACAGACCCATCAGCCCCAGCATTTT CASSRGQTHQPQHF
TRBJ2-3 . TRBV15 TRBD2 TGTGCCACCGGGGCTAGCGGGAGGAAAGGAGATACGCAGTATTTT CATGASGRKGDTQYF
TRBJ1-5 . TRBV7-2 TRBD1 TGTGCCAGCAGCTTAAGACAGGGCGATCAGCCCCAGCATTTT CASSLRQGDQPQHF
TRBJ2-7 . TRBV7-2 TRBD2 TGTGCCAGCAGCTTGTCGCGGGGGGCCTACGAGCAGTACTTC CASSLSRGAYEQYF
TRBJ1-1 . TRBV30 . TGTGCCTGGAAAAGGGGTGTCGACACTGAAGCTTTCTTT CAWKRGVDTEAFF
TRBJ2-3 . TRBV5-1 TRBD1 TGCGCCAGCAGCTTACAGGGGATCGCAGATACGCAGTATTTT CASSLQGIADTQYF
TRBJ2-2 . TRBV7-2 . TGTGCCAGCAGCTTAGGTCGGTCGAACACCGGGGAGCTGTTTTTT CASSLGRSNTGELFF
TRBJ1-2 . TRBV18 TRBD1 TGTGCCAGCTCACCTACTTACGGACAGGGACGCGGCTACACCTTC CASSPTYGQGRGYTF
TRBJ2-1 . TRBV13 TRBD2 TGTGCCAGCAGCTTAAGGTTCCAGCGGGAAGGCAATGAGCAGTTCTTC CASSLRFQREGNEQFF
TRBJ2-7 . TRBV10-2 TRBD2 TGCGCCAGCAGGTCCGGGACTAGCGGGATCTACGAGCAGTACTTC CASRSGTSGIYEQYF
TRBJ2-7 once TRBV27 . TGTGCCAGCAGCCGGGGACACTCCTACGAGCAGTACTTC CASSRGHSYEQYF
TRBJ1-1 few TRBV30 . TGTGCCTGGAGACGGGTAGCTTTCTTT CAWRRVAFF
TRBJ2-7 . TRBV5-4 . TGTGCCAGCAGCTTGGAGCGGAACGAGCAGTACTTC CASSLERNEQYF
TRBJ2-1 . TRBV5-1 TRBD2 TGCGCCAGCACCCCTGGGAGCGGGAGGGCTAGTGAGCAGTTCTTC CASTPGSGRASEQFF
TRBJ2-5 . TRBV5-4 . TGTGCCAGCAGCTTGGGGGGAGAAGAGACCCAGTACTTC CASSLGGEETQYF
TRBJ2-3 . TRBV10-3 TRBD1 TGTGCCATCAGACAGGGGGGCCCAGATACGCAGTATTTT CAIRQGGPDTQYF
TRBJ2-3 . TRBV6-6 . TGTGCCAGCAGTTTTAACTGGGGCGCAGATACGCAGTATTTT CASSFNWGADTQYF
TRBJ1-3 . TRBV27 . TGTGCCAGCAGTTTTAGGGGTCAGACTGGAAACACCATATATTTT CASSFRGQTGNTIYF
TRBJ2-3 . TRBV7-8 TRBD2 TGTGCCAGCAGCTTAAGCGGGAGACGTAGCACAGATACGCAGTATTTT CASSLSGRRSTDTQYF
TRBJ2-1 . TRBV5-4 TRBD2 TGTGCCAGCAGCTTGAGAATAGCGGGATTGTTATCGGGTGAGCAGTTCTTC CASSLRIAGLLSGEQFF
TRBJ2-3 . TRBV6-4 . TGTGCCAGCAGTGAAGACCAGGGCACAGATACGCAGTATTTT CASSEDQGTDTQYF
TRBJ2-7 . TRBV18 . TGTGCCAGCTCACCTCGGGTTGGAGGGGCAGGTACCACCTACGAGCAGTACTTC CASSPRVGGAGTTYEQYF
TRBJ2-6 . TRBV5-1 . TGCGCCAGCAGCTCGGCAGGGACTGGGGCCAACGTCCTGACTTTC CASSSAGTGANVLTF
TRBJ2-3 . TRBV27 TRBD2 TGTGCCAGCAGTCCCCTTAGCGGGAGAATCAGCACAGATACGCAGTATTTT CASSPLSGRISTDTQYF
TRBJ2-3 . TRBV5-1 TRBD2 TGCGCCAGCAGCTTGGCCCCACTAGCGGGAGTAACAGATACGCAGTATTTT CASSLAPLAGVTDTQYF
TRBJ2-2 . TRBV28 . TGTGCCACCCTACGGGGACTCAACACCGGGGAGCTGTTTTTT CATLRGLNTGELFF
TRBJ1-1 . TRBV19 TRBD1 TGTGCCAGTAAGGAGACAGGGAGGACTGAAGCTTTCTTT CASKETGRTEAFF
TRBJ1-2 . TRBV27 . TGTGCCAGCAGTTTTCAGGGATCCTTAGGCTACACCTTC CASSFQGSLGYTF
TRBJ2-2 few TRBV6-4 . TGTGCCAGCAGCCCCGGGACTGCTAACACCGGGGAGCTGTTTTTT CASSPGTANTGELFF
TRBJ2-7 . TRBV28 TRBD2 TGTGCCAGCAGTTCAATGACTAGCGGGAGGGCCCGTCATGAGCAGTACTTC CASSSMTSGRARHEQYF
TRBJ2-7 . TRBV10-2 . TGCGCCAGCAGGGGCGGGATGAACTCCTACGAGCAGTACTTC CASRGGMNSYEQYF
TRBJ1-4 . TRBV25-1 . TGTGCCAGCAGTGAGGCGGGCGCAGGGGAGTTTGAAAAACTGTTTTTT CASSEAGAGEFEKLFF
TRBJ1-5 . TRBV19 . TGTGCCAGTAGTATAGGAGAAAGTAATCAGCCCCAGCATTTT CASSIGESNQPQHF